Listed below are T cell receptor beta chains from one sample, sequenced in a study of tumor-infiltrating lymphocytes in primary liver carcinoma. TCRdb reprocessed the multiplex PCR reads via MiXCR and lists one record per CDR3 protein. Of some 21,000 distinct CDR3 sequences in the sample, about 75% are singletons; the top ten hold around 40%. The material sequenced was liver tumor tissue from sampling region 1. Receptor source: a woman aged 25-40 years with primary liver carcinoma and hepatitis B virus infection. CDR3s include the opening cysteine and the closing phenylalanine or tryptophan. The D gene is left open where the match is weak. A clone size is listed for some rows: how often the clone was seen (once, few, many), or a class if it is expanded.

V gene	D gene	J gene	clone size	CDR3 protein	CDR3 DNA
TRBV4-1	NA	TRBJ2-2	once	CASSQYRVFDTGELFF	TGCGCTAGCAGTCAATACAGGGTATTCGACACCGGGGAGCTGTTTTTT
TRBV6-6	NA	TRBJ2-1	NA	CAISSLEGSYNEKFF	TGTGCCATCAGCTCCTTGGAAGGCTCCTACAATGAGAAGTTCTTC
TRBV4-2	NA	TRBJ1-2	NA	CASSHGRQGSYGYTF	TGTGCCAGCAGCCATGGTAGGCAGGGGAGTTATGGCTACACCTTC
TRBV11-3	TRBD2	TRBJ2-1	NA	CASSLGLLAGHYNEQFF	TGTGCGAGCAGCTTAGGCCTACTAGCGGGACACTACAATGAGCAGTTCTTC
TRBV10-3	NA	TRBJ2-2	NA	CVISESHNSNTGELFF	TGTGTCATCAGTGAGTCCCACAATTCGAACACCGGGGAGCTGTTCTTT
TRBV14	TRBD2	TRBJ2-3	once	CATSQVQREGRDTQYF	TGTGCCACCAGCCAGGTTCAGCGGGAGGGCCGTGATACACAGTATTTT
TRBV12-3/TRBV12-4	NA	TRBJ1-1	few	CASSFGGLTEAFF	TGTGCCAGCAGTTTTGGGGGTTTGACTGAAGCTTTCTTT
TRBV11-2	TRBD1	TRBJ1-1	NA	CTSRYTGGMAEAFF	TGTACCAGCAGATATACAGGGGGGATGGCTGAGGCTTTCTTT
TRBV11-2	TRBD1	TRBJ2-2	NA	CASGTGQGSRELFF	TGTGCCAGCGGCACGGGACAGGGGTCCAGGGAGCTGTTTTTT
TRBV29-1	NA	TRBJ2-5	NA	CSVARLGGRETQYF	TGCAGCGTTGCTAGACTAGGTGGCCGGGAGACCCAGTACTTC
TRBV6-1	NA	TRBJ1-2	NA	CTSSERFLLLRSNYGYTF	TGTACTAGCAGTGAACGGTTCCTGCTACTTAGATCTAACTATGGCTACACCTTC
TRBV6-1	TRBD2	TRBJ2-1	NA	CASRWGLAGENEQF	TGTGCCAGCAGGTGGGGACTAGCGGGAGAGAATGAGCAGTTC
TRBV11-2	TRBD1	TRBJ1-2	NA	CASSRRGRGDYGYTF	TGTGCCAGCAGCCGCAGGGGGCGCGGGGACTATGGCTACACCTTC
TRBV11-2	TRBD1	TRBJ1-1	NA	CTSSARDRGRKRWSNAEASF	TGTACCAGCAGCGCTCGAGACAGGGGGCGCAAGAGGTGGAGTAACGCTGAAGCTTCCTTT
TRBV10-2	NA	TRBJ2-1	once	CATQTTRLERGSEQFF	TGTGCCACCCAAACAACTCGCCTAGAACGAGGGAGTGAGCAGTTCTTC